Below are 31 T cell receptor beta chains sequenced from a single sample in a study of persistence of HIV-infected CD4 T cells. Cells were stimulated with overlapping HIV-1 Gag 15-mer peptides. Sorted nonresponding memory CD4+ T cells were CD40L-negative, CD69-negative, CD45RO-high. The immunoSEQ assay was version 4, run in survey mode. TCRdb's table, derived via immunoSEQ multiplex PCR, lists solely in-frame clones and lacks some. The table includes over 60,000 clones, roughly 77% detected once. No antigen has been identified for these receptors. Specimen: CD4+ T cells sorted from PBMCs after approximately 19-hour stimulation, collected from a patient who received antiretroviral therapy. All receptors derive from an adult man with HIV who was CMV-seropositive.

This chain connects TRBV6-1 to TRBJ1-2; tentatively, D is TRBD1 (5 bases). This CDR3 region has 15 residues. Looked up from germline, CDR1 is MNHNS and CDR2 is SASEGT. V was shortened by 1 base and J by 2 bases, with 11 bases between the two germline ends. The CDR3 DNA reads TGTGCCAGCAGTGAAGTCTACAGGTCCAACTATGGCTACACCTTC. This codes for CASSEVYRSNYGYTF.

The V and J genes are TRBV6-5 and TRBJ2-7; D unclear. The CDR3 length is 15 residues. V lost 0 bases, J lost 5 bases, and 14 bases lay in between. CDR1 is MNHEY and CDR2 is SVGAGI in the germline V gene. The CDR3 sequence is CASSYSYGRDHEQYF. The CDR3 DNA is TGTGCCAGCAGTTACTCGTACGGTAGGGATCACGAGCAGTACTTC.

The V gene is TRBV9, the J gene TRBJ1-1, with 7 positions matching TRBD1. J gave up 1 base and V 3 bases, and 3 bases lay outside the gene matches. CDR1 and CDR2 (germline): SGDLS, YYNGEE. The CDR3 runs 14 residues. CDR3 nucleotide sequence: TGTGCCAGCAGCGACCGACAGGGGAACACTGAAGCTTTCTTT. Translating gives CASSDRQGNTEAFF.

This clone was picked up one time. V usage is TRBV27 and J usage is TRBJ2-1; D not resolved. Looked up from germline, CDR1 is MNHEY and CDR2 is SMNVEV (reference sequence). The CDR3 has 16 amino acids. Trimming removed 7 bases from V and 0 bases from J, with 16 bases in between. The CDR3 DNA is TGTGCCAGCAATAAGAGGAGCATTACCTCCTACAATGAGCAGTTCTTC. Its protein is CASNKRSITSYNEQFF.

This chain connects TRBV24-1 to TRBJ1-2; 10 bases fit TRBD1. V lost 6 bases and J lost 5; bases outside the gene matches: 2. CDR1 is KGHDR, CDR2 SFDVKD, per germline. There are 13 residues in the CDR3. CDR3 sequence reads: CATSPGQGYGYTF. CDR3 DNA: TGTGCCACCAGTCCGGGACAGGGGTATGGCTACACCTTC.

The chain recombines TRBV5-5 with TRBJ1-1; D unresolved. The V gene's germline CDR1 is SGHKS and CDR2 YYEKEE (reference sequence). Trimming pared 2 bases from V and 1 base from J, leaving 12 bases between. This CDR3 has 15 residues. The CDR3 region is CASSLGPGQNTEAFF. In nucleotides, the CDR3 is TGTGCCAGCAGCTTAGGACCCGGGCAGAACACTGAAGCTTTCTTT. Filled out from reference TRBV5-5 and TRBJ1-1, the complete variable domain reads DAGVTQSPTHLIKTRGQQVTLRCSPISGHKSVSWYQQVLGQGPQFIFQYYEKEERGRGNFPDRFSARQFPNYSSELNVNALLLGDSALYLCASSLGPGQNTEAFFGQGTRLTVV.

About this clone: Compared with germline, one end of the junction differs, possibly owing to a read error. The chain employs TRBV3-1 (or the pseudogene TRBV3-2) and TRBJ1-2; D not resolved. The CDR3 is made up of 12 amino acids. Germline CDR1 LGHDT, CDR2 YNNKEL (reference sequence). For the CDR3, the DNA is TGTGCCAGCACCCAAGGAGAAAATGGCTACACCTTC. Translated, it gives CASTQGENGYTF.

This clone appeared a few times. The V and J genes are TRBV19 and TRBJ2-2, with D perhaps matching TRBD1 (6 bases). This CDR3 comprises 15 residues. Germline loops: CDR1 LNHDA, CDR2 SQIVND (reference sequence). The germline V and J ends were trimmed by 4 bases and 2 bases, with 11 bases remaining between them. The CDR3 loop is CASSTLDSNTGELFF. As DNA, the CDR3 is TGTGCCAGTAGTACACTGGACAGTAACACCGGGGAGCTGTTTTTT.

The chain employs TRBV9 and TRBJ1-6; D is possibly TRBD1 (5 bases). Trimming removed 0 bases from V and 3 bases from J, with 7 bases in between. The CDR3 covers 15 residues. Germline V gene data show CDR1 as SGDLS and CDR2 as YYNGEE. DNA for the CDR3: TGTGCCAGCAGCGTAGATGGGGGCTATAATTCACCCCTCCACTTT. Its protein is CASSVDGGYNSPLHF.

For the CDR3, the DNA is TGTGCCAGCAGTTACGGGTCGACGGGTAGGGTCACTGAAGCTTTCTTT. Translation: CASSYGSTGRVTEAFF. The V gene is TRBV6-6, the J gene TRBJ1-1; D is unresolved. This CDR3 is 16 amino acids long. Germline CDR1 reads MNHNY; CDR2 reads SVGAGI (reference sequence). Between the trimmed V and J ends, which lost 2 bases and 4 bases, there was a span of 17 bases.

V usage is TRBV6-5 and J usage is TRBJ1-1; D call uncertain. This CDR3 has 13 residues. Germline CDR1 reads MNHEY; CDR2 reads SVGAGI. V was pared by 7 bases and J by 4 bases, with 13 bases between. The CDR3: CASKPGLRTEAFF. In DNA form, the CDR3 reads TGTGCCAGCAAACCGGGTTTGCGCACTGAAGCTTTCTTT.

The V and J genes are TRBV2 and TRBJ2-1; 10 positions agree with TRBD2. This CDR3 spans 15 amino acids. The germline gives CDR1 SNHLY, CDR2 FYNNEI. The trim removed 5 bases at V and 7 bases at J, leaving 8 bases unmatched. The DNA of the CDR3 is TGTGCCAGCAGTTCGACTAGCGGGCCTCCTAATGAGCAGTTCTTC. As protein: CASSSTSGPPNEQFF.

The genes are TRBV12-3 or TRBV12-4 and TRBJ1-2; 7 bases fit TRBD1. This CDR3 comprises 13 residues. V trimming: 4 bases; J trimming: 5 bases; junction bases outside the gene matches: 4. The CDR3 sequence: CASSSRTGYGYTF. In DNA form, the CDR3 reads TGTGCCAGCAGTTCCCGGACAGGATATGGCTACACCTTC.

The V and J genes are TRBV6-5 and TRBJ2-5, with 10 positions matching TRBD2. CDR3 size: 15 residues. Germline CDR1 MNHEY, CDR2 SVGAGI. Germline trimming cut 6 bases from V and 2 bases from J; bases unmatched to any gene: 6. CDR3: CASRVAGGPQETQYF. As DNA, the CDR3 is TGTGCCAGCAGGGTAGCGGGGGGCCCTCAAGAGACCCAGTACTTC.

The rearrangement uses TRBV19 and TRBJ2-7; 9 bases are shared with TRBD1. Germline V gene sequence: CDR1 LNHDA, CDR2 SQIVND (reference sequence). Trimming removed 5 bases from V and 5 bases from J; junction bases left unmatched: 7. There are 14 residues in the CDR3. The DNA for the CDR3 is TGTGCCAGTAGTGTGGGACAGGGAGGCGACGAGCAGTACTTC. It yields the protein CASSVGQGGDEQYF.

The chain recombines TRBV19 with TRBJ2-3; D gene ambiguous. CDR3 size: 13 residues. Deletions cut 6 bases from V and 7 bases from J, with 14 bases between. The germline CDR1 and CDR2 sequences are LNHDA and SQIVND (reference sequence). The CDR3 sequence is CASRPITVNTQYF. Here the CDR3 DNA reads TGTGCCAGTAGACCAATTACTGTGAATACGCAGTATTTT.

The chain recombines TRBV19 with TRBJ2-7; perhaps TRBD1 as D (6 bases). The V gene's germline CDR1 is LNHDA and CDR2 SQIVND (reference sequence). This CDR3 region has 13 residues. V lost 10 bases and J lost 0, with 13 bases in between. CDR3 loop: CATSDSLSYEQYF. CDR3 bases: TGTGCCACATCGGACAGTCTCTCCTACGAGCAGTACTTC.

The chain recombines TRBV4-2 with TRBJ1-4, with D unclear. With 1 base removed from V and 8 bases from J, the gap between germline ends came to 5 bases. This CDR3 region has 12 residues. Per the germline V gene, CDR1 is LGHNA and CDR2 is YNFKEQ. In DNA form, the CDR3 reads TGTGCCAGCAGCCAAGGAGGAGAAAAACTGTTTTTT. Translation gives CASSQGGEKLFF.

V gene TRBV29-1 combines with J gene TRBJ2-2; 7 bases are a match to TRBD1. V was pared by 3 bases and J by 0 bases, with 4 bases of the junction left unmatched. CDR1 is SQVTM and CDR2 is ANQGSEA in the germline V gene. This CDR3 region has 15 residues. The chain's CDR3 is CSVEGTAPNTGELFF. The DNA of the CDR3 is TGCAGCGTTGAGGGGACAGCGCCGAACACCGGGGAGCTGTTTTTT.

The CDR3 reads CASSIGEGANTEAFF. DNA for the CDR3: TGTGCCAGTAGTATAGGGGAGGGGGCTAACACTGAAGCTTTCTTT. V is TRBV19 and J is TRBJ1-1; TRBD1 matches at 7 bases. The germline V gene has CDR1 LNHDA and CDR2 SQIVND (reference sequence). CDR3 length: 15 amino acids. V was pared by 1 base and J by 2 bases, with 4 bases of the junction left unmatched.

The chain carries TRBV7-3 and TRBJ1-6, with TRBD1 matching 7 bases. From germline, CDR1 is SGHTA and CDR2 FQGTGA. The CDR3 has 13 amino acids. V trimming: 4 bases; J trimming: 9 bases; junction bases outside the gene matches: 3. The CDR3 nucleotides are TGTGCCAGCAGCTCGACAGGGAGTTCACCCCTCCACTTT. Its protein is CASSSTGSSPLHF.

The genes are TRBV2 and TRBJ2-1; a possible D gene is TRBD2 (6 bases). This CDR3 contains 14 residues. Germline V gene data show CDR1 as SNHLY and CDR2 as FYNNEI. The V end lost 5 bases, the J end lost 8 bases, and 16 bases lay between the germline ends. Here the CDR3 reads CASSYLRTTDEQFF. The CDR3 nucleotides are TGTGCCAGCAGTTATCTAAGGACTACCGATGAGCAGTTCTTC. Looking up the rest from reference TRBV2 and TRBJ2-1 gives the full variable domain: EPEVTQTPSHQVTQMGQEVILRCVPISNHLYFYWYRQILGQKVEFLVSFYNNEISEKSEIFDDQFSVERPDGSNFTLKIRSTKLEDSAMYFCASSYLRTTDEQFFGPGTRLTVL.

The J gene is TRBJ2-1, the V gene TRBV19; 7 nucleotides match TRBD1. The ends lost 7 bases at V and 4 bases at J; junction bases unmatched: 13. This CDR3 spans 16 amino acids. The germline gives CDR1 LNHDA, CDR2 SQIVND (reference sequence). The CDR3: CASNRGQFRDYNEQFF. The CDR3 DNA follows: TGTGCCAGTAATAGGGGACAGTTTCGAGATTACAATGAGCAGTTCTTC.

The chain is built from TRBV7-6 and TRBJ2-3; 12 bases fit TRBD2. Germline V gene sequence: CDR1 SGHVS, CDR2 FNYEAQ. The CDR3 is 16 residues long. Germline trimming cut 5 bases from V and 2 bases from J; bases unmatched to any gene: 5. This CDR3 reads CASSRGLAGITDTQYF. The CDR3 bases are TGTGCCAGCAGCCGTGGACTAGCGGGGATCACAGATACGCAGTATTTT.

This rearrangement joins TRBV7-8 to TRBJ2-2; D gene uncertain. Germline values: CDR1 SGHVS, CDR2 FQNEAQ. The ends were cut back, 6 bases at V and 1 base at J, with 15 bases in the middle. The CDR3 has 16 amino acids. The CDR3 DNA is TGTGCCAGCAGTTCCGCGAGCACTCTGAACACCGGGGAGCTGTTTTTT. Protein product: CASSSASTLNTGELFF. Complete variable domain (other parts from reference TRBV7-8 and TRBJ2-2): GAGVSQSPRYKVAKRGQDVALRCDPISGHVSLFWYQQALGQGPEFLTYFQNEAQLDKSGLPSDRFFAERPEGSVSTLKIQRTQQEDSAVYLCASSSASTLNTGELFFGEGSRLTVL.

The V and J genes are TRBV6-5 and TRBJ1-1, with D unresolved. CDR1 and CDR2 from the germline V gene are MNHEY and SVGAGI. The germline V and J ends were trimmed by 10 bases and 0 bases, with 9 bases remaining between them. There are 12 residues in the CDR3. The CDR3 spells CATYVMNTEAFF. In nucleotides, the CDR3 is TGTGCCACCTACGTTATGAACACTGAAGCTTTCTTT.

J is TRBJ2-3 and V is TRBV29-1; no definite D call. There are 13 residues in the CDR3. In germline, CDR1 is SQVTM, CDR2 ANQGSEA. Trimming stripped 1 base from V and 2 bases from J, with 7 bases between. For the CDR3, the DNA is TGCAGCGTTGAAGGGGGTTTCACAGATACGCAGTATTTT. It specifies CSVEGGFTDTQYF.

The rearrangement links TRBV7-3 to TRBJ1-1, with a weak D call TRBD1 (6 bases). The V end lost 5 bases, the J end lost 3 bases, and 10 bases lay between the germline ends. Looked up from germline, CDR1 is SGHTA and CDR2 is FQGTGA. CDR3 length equals 13 residues. CDR3 sequence: CASSGPGDTEAFF. CDR3 DNA sequence: TGTGCCAGCAGCGGCCCAGGGGACACTGAAGCTTTCTTT.

This chain joins TRBV7-2 and TRBJ1-5, with D unresolved. CDR1 is SGHTA, CDR2 FQGNSA, per germline. The germline V and J ends were trimmed by 1 base and 11 bases, with 12 bases remaining between them. The CDR3 consists of 13 residues. The CDR3 loop reads CASSLDIYRTQHF. In DNA, the CDR3 is TGTGCCAGCAGCTTAGATATCTACCGGACCCAGCATTTT. The complete variable domain, with remaining parts taken from reference TRBV7-2 and TRBJ1-5, reads GAGVSQSPSNKVTEKGKDVELRCDPISGHTALYWYRQSLGQGLEFLIYFQGNSAPDKSGLPSDRFSAERTGGSVSTLTIQRTQQEDSAVYLCASSLDIYRTQHFGDGTRLSIL.

This rearrangement joins TRBV6-5 to TRBJ1-2; D unclear. The CDR3 extends over 15 amino acids. Looked up from germline, CDR1 is MNHEY and CDR2 is SVGAGI. The V end was cut by 4 bases, the J end by 2 bases, with 14 bases between. The CDR3 sequence is CASSSHLTLNYGYTF. DNA of the CDR3: TGTGCCAGCAGTTCCCACCTGACTTTAAACTATGGCTACACCTTC.

This rearrangement joins TRBV20-1 to TRBJ1-2; no firm D call. CDR3 length equals 12 residues. In germline, CDR1 is DFQATT, CDR2 SNEGSKA (reference sequence). Trimming removed 3 bases from V and 8 bases from J, with 13 bases in between. Written as DNA, the CDR3 is TGCAGTGCTAGTGTGTTTTCGGGAGGCTACACCTTC. Translating gives CSASVFSGGYTF.